This T cell receptor (beta chain) emerged from a study of blood T cells in healthy people across ages. Looking at the study overall: Template switching picked up about one barcoded beta molecule for each two T cells. Overall study results and limits: Fewer expanded clones and more diversity marked long-lived versus aged donors.

A second PCR, run for roughly 7 to 12 cycles, used a sample-barcoded 5' primer plus a J-beta primer mix. Template switching added a 12-random-nucleotide identifier to every cDNA molecule. Per sample, CDR3-containing paired-end reads numbered at least 2.5 million. MiXCR was run by TCRdb on the 5' RACE reads, yielding one entry per CDR3 protein. The sample carries about 810,000 distinct CDR3 sequences, roughly 34% recorded once. Trimming removed 8 bases from V and 8 bases from J; junction bases left unmatched: 8. The CDR3 spans 13 residues. The germline V gene encodes CDR1 MDHEN and CDR2 SYDVKM. As regards this clonotype: The antigen is undetermined.

The sample taken for sequencing was blood. The chain carries TRBV28 and TRBJ1-2, with TRBD1 identical over 10 bases. This clonotype originated in a man younger than 30 in good health. The CDR3 protein is CASARTGGKGYTF. CDR3 DNA: TGTGCCAGCGCCCGGACAGGGGGAAAGGGCTACACCTTC.